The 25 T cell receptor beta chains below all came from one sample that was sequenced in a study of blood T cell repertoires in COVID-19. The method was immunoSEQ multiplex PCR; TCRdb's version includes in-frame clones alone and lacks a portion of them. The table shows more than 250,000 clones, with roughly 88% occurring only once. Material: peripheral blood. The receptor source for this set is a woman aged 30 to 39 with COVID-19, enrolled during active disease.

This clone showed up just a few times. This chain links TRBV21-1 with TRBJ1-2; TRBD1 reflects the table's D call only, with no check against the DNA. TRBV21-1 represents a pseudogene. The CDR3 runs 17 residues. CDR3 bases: TGTGCCAGCAGCAAACCTTTCCGGGACAGGGGCAACTATGGCTACACCTTC. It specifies CASSKPFRDRGNYGYTF.

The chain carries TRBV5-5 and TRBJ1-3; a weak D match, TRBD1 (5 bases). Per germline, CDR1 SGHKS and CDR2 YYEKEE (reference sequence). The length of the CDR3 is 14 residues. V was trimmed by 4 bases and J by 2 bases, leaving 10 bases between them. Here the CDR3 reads CASSTGGTGNTIYF. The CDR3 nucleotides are TGTGCCAGCAGCACCGGGGGGACTGGAAACACCATATATTTT.

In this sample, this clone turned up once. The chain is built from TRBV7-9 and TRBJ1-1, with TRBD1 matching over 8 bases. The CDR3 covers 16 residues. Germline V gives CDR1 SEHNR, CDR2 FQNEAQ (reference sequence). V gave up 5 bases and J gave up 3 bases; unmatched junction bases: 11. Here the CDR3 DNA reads TGTGCCAGCAGCCCTTACAGGGGGAAGGGAGACACTGAAGCTTTCTTT. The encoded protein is CASSPYRGKGDTEAFF.

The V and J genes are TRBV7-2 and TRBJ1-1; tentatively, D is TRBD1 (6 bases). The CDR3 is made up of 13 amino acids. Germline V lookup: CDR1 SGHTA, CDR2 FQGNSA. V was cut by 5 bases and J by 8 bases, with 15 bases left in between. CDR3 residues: CASSPLAGAEAFF. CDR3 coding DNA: TGTGCCAGCAGCCCACTGGCGGGGGCGGAAGCTTTCTTT.

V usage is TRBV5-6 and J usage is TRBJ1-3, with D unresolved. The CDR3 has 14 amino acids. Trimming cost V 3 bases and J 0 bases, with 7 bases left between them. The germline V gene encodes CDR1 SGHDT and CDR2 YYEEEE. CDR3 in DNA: TGTGCCAGCAGCTCAGGCGTCTCTGGAAACACCATATATTTT. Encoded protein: CASSSGVSGNTIYF. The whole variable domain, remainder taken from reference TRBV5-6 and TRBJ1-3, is DAGVTQSPTHLIKTRGQQVTLRCSPKSGHDTVSWYQQALGQGPQFIFQYYEEEERQRGNFPDRFSGHQFPNYSSELNVNALLLGDSALYLCASSSGVSGNTIYFGEGSWLTVV.

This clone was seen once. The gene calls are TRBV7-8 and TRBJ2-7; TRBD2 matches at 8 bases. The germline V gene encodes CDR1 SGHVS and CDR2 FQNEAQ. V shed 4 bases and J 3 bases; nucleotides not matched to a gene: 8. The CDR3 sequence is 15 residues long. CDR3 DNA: TGTGCCAGCAGCTCCGAGGCGGGGGGTTTCTACGAGCAGTACTTC. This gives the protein CASSSEAGGFYEQYF.

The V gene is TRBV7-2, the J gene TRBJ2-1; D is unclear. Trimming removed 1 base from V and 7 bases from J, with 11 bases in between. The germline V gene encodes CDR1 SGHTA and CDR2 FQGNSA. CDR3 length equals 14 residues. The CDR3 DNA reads TGTGCCAGCAGCTTAGAGCGCTCAACAAATGAGCAGTTCTTC. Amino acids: CASSLERSTNEQFF.

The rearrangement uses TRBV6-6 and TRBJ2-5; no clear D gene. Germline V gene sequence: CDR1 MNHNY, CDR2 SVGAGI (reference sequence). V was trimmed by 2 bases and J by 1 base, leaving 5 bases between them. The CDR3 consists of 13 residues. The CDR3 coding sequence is TGTGCCAGCAGTTACCAGTTCCAAGAGACCCAGTACTTC. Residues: CASSYQFQETQYF.

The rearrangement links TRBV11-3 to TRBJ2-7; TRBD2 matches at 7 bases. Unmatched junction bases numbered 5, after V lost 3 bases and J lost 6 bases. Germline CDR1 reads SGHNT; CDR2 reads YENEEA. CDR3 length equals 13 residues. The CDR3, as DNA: TGTGCCAGCAGCTTGGGCGGGGGATCCGAGCAGTACTTC. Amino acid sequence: CASSLGGGSEQYF. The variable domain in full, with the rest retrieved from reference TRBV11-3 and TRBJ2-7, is EAGVVQSPRYKIIEKKQPVAFWCNPISGHNTLYWYLQNLGQGPELLIRYENEEAVDDSQLPKDRFSAERLKGVDSTLKIQPAELGDSAVYLCASSLGGGSEQYFGPGTRLTVT.

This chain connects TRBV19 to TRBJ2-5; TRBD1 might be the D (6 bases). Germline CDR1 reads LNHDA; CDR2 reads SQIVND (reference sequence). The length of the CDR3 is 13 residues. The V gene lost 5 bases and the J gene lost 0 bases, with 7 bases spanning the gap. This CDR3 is CASSDRYQETQYF. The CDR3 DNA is TGTGCCAGTAGTGACAGGTACCAAGAGACCCAGTACTTC.

The CDR3 region is CASSERTAYSNQPQHF. The DNA of the CDR3 is TGCGCCAGCAGCGAAAGGACAGCTTATAGCAATCAGCCCCAGCATTTT. This chain links TRBV4-1 with TRBJ1-5; possibly TRBD1 for D (6 bases). Germline CDR1 and CDR2: MGHRA and YSYEKL. With 5 bases removed from V and 0 bases from J, the gap between germline ends came to 14 bases. This CDR3 region has 16 residues.

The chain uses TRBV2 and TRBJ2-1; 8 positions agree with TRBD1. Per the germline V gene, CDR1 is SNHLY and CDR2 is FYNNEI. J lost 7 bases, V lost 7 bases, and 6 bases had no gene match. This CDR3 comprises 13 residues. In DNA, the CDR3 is TGTGCCAGCAACCCGGACAGGGCGAATGAGCAGTTCTTC. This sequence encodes CASNPDRANEQFF.

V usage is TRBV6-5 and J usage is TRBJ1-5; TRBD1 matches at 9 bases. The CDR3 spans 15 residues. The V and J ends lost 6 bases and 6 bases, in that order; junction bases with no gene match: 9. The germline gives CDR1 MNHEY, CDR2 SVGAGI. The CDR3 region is CASRPRDRESQPQHF. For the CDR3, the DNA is TGTGCCAGCAGACCCCGGGACAGGGAGAGTCAGCCCCAGCATTTT.

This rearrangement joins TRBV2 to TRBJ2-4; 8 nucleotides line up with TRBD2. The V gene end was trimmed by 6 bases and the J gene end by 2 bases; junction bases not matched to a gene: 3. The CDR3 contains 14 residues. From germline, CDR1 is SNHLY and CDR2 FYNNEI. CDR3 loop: CASSGGGSKNIQYF. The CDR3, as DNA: TGTGCCAGCAGCGGGGGGGGATCCAAAAACATTCAGTACTTC.

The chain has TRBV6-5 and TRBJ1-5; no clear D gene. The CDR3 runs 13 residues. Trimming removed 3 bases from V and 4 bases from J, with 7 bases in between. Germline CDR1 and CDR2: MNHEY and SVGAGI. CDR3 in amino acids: CASSYSVNQPQHF. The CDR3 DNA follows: TGTGCCAGCAGTTATAGTGTGAATCAGCCCCAGCATTTT.

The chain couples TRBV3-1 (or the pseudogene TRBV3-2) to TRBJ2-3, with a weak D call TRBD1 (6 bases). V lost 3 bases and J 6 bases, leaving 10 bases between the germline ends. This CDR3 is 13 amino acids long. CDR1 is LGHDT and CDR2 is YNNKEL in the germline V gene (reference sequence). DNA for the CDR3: TGTGCCAGCAGCCAGGGGGCAGGCGATACGCAGTATTTT. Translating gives CASSQGAGDTQYF.

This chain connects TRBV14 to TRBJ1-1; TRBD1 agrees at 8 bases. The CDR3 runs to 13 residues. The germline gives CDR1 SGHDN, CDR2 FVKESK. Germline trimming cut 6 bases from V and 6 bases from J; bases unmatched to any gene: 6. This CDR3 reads CASRQGGNSEAFF. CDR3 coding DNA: TGTGCCAGCAGACAGGGGGGGAATTCTGAAGCTTTCTTT.

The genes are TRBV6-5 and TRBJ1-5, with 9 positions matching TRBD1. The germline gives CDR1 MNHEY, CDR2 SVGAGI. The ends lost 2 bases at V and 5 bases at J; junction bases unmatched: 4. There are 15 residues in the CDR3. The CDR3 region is CASSYTGGADQPQHF. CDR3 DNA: TGTGCCAGCAGTTACACAGGGGGCGCGGATCAGCCCCAGCATTTT.

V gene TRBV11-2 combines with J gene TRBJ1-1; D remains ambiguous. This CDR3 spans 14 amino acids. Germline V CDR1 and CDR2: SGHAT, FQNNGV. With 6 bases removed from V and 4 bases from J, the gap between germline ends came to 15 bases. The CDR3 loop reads CASSPQPGATEAFF. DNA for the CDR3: TGTGCCAGCAGTCCACAACCCGGAGCCACTGAAGCTTTCTTT.

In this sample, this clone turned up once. CDR3 sequence (DNA): TGTGCCAGTAGTATAGGAAGCGAGAGTCCACCCCTCCACTTT. This sequence encodes CASSIGSESPPLHF. This sequence joins TRBV19 and TRBJ1-6; the D is unclear. The CDR3 runs to 14 residues. Germline CDR1 reads LNHDA; CDR2 reads SQIVND (reference sequence). V lost 1 base, J lost 11 bases, and 12 bases lay in between.

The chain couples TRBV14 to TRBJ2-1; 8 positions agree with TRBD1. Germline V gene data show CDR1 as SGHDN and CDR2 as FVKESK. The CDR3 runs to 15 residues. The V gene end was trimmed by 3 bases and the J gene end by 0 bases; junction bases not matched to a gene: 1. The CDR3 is CASSQDRASYNEQFF. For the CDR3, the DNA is TGTGCCAGCAGCCAGGACAGGGCCTCCTACAATGAGCAGTTCTTC.

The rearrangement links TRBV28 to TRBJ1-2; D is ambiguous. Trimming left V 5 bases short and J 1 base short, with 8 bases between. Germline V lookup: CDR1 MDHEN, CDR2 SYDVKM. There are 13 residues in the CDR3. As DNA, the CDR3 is TGTGCCAGCAGTCCTGCGGTTAACTATGGCTACACCTTC. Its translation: CASSPAVNYGYTF.

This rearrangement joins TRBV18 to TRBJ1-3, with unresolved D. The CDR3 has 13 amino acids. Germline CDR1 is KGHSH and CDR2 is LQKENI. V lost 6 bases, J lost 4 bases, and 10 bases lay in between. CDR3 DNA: TGTGCCAGCTCCCCCGAGAACGGAAACACCATATATTTT. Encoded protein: CASSPENGNTIYF.

CDR3 sequence (DNA): TGCGCCAGCAGCTTGGCCCTGGGGCTTGGTGAAAAACTGTTTTTT. Translated: CASSLALGLGEKLFF. The rearrangement joins TRBV5-1 to TRBJ1-4; TRBD1 might be the D (5 bases). There are 15 residues in the CDR3. V lost 0 bases to trimming and J lost 7 bases, with 13 bases between them. Germline loops: CDR1 SGHRS, CDR2 YFSETQ.

The DNA for the CDR3 is TGTGCCAGCAGCCGCGACAGGGCGGATGAAAAACTGTTTTTT. Its protein is CASSRDRADEKLFF. The chain recombines TRBV5-4 with TRBJ1-4; 7 bases align to TRBD1. V shed 4 bases and J 6 bases; nucleotides not matched to a gene: 6. Germline V gives CDR1 SGHNT, CDR2 YYREEE (reference sequence). The CDR3 covers 14 residues.